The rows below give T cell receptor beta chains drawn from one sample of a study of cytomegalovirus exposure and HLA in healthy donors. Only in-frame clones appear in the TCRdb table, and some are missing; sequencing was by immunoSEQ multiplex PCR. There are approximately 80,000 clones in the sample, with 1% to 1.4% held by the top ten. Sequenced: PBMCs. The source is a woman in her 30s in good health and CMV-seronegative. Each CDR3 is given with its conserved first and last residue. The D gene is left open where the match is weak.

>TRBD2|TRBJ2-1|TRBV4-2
CASSQEGGREDNEQFF
TGTGCCAGCAGCCAAGAGGGCGGGAGGGAGGACAATGAGCAGTTCTTC
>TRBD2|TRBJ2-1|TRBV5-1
CASSSGLDITEQFF
TGCGCCAGCAGCTCCGGACTAGATATAACTGAGCAGTTCTTC
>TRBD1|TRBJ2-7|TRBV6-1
CASSEIDRGTYEQYF
TGTGCCAGCAGTGAAATCGACAGGGGCACCTACGAGCAGTACTTC
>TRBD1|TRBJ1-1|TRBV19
CASSDTGVSTEAFF
TGTGCCAGTAGCGACACAGGGGTTAGCACTGAAGCTTTCTTT
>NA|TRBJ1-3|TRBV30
CAQGSGNTIYF
TGTGCTCAGGGCTCTGGAAACACCATATATTTT
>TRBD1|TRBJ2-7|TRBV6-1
CASSENRGLEQYF
TGTGCCAGCAGCGAAAACAGGGGGCTTGAGCAGTACTTC
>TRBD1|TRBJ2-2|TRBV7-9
CASSSSLGQGTGELFF
TGTGCCAGCAGTTCAAGCCTAGGACAGGGGACCGGGGAGCTGTTTTTT
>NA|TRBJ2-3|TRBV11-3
CASSLDSSTDTQYF
TGTGCCAGCAGCTTGGACAGTTCCACAGATACGCAGTATTTT
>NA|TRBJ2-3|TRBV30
CAWSGSLISTDTQYF
TGTGCCTGGAGTGGTTCGCTAATCAGCACAGATACGCAGTATTTT
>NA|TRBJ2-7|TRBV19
CASSRAPGVYEQYF
TGTGCCAGTAGTCGGGCCCCAGGGGTCTACGAGCAGTACTTC
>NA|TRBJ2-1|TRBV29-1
CSVGEQDNEQFF
TGCAGCGTTGGGGAGCAGGACAATGAGCAGTTCTTC
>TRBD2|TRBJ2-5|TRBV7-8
CASSAGLAGGMGETQYF
TGTGCCAGCAGCGCGGGACTAGCGGGAGGGATGGGGGAGACCCAGTACTTC
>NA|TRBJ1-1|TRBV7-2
CASASPGFVGAFF
TGTGCCAGCGCATCCCCAGGGTTCGTTGGGGCTTTCTTT
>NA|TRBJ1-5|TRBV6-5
CASSGRDSNQPQHF
TGTGCCAGCAGTGGGAGGGACAGCAATCAGCCCCAGCATTTT
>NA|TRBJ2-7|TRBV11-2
CASSSGEGNEQYF
TGTGCCAGCAGCTCCGGGGAAGGGAACGAGCAGTACTTC
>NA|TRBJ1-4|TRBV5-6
CASSWGPSEKLFF
TGTGCCAGCAGCTGGGGGCCGAGCGAAAAACTGTTTTTT
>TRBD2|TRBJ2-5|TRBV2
CASTMGHGGQETQYF
TGTGCCAGCACTATGGGGCACGGGGGGCAAGAGACCCAGTACTTC
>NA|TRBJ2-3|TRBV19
CASRTTDTQYF
TGTGCCAGTAGAACTACAGATACGCAGTATTTT
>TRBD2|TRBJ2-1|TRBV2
CASSEAGLAGLNEQFF
TGTGCCAGCAGTGAAGCGGGACTAGCGGGACTAAATGAGCAGTTCTTC
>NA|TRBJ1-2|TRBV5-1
CASSSGQTYGYTF
TGCGCCAGCAGCAGTGGACAGACTTATGGCTACACCTTC
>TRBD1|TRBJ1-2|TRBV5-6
CASSKDRGNYGYTF
TGTGCCAGCAGCAAGGACAGGGGGAACTATGGCTACACCTTC
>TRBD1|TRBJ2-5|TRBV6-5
CASSFPTGGGLETQYF
TGTGCCAGCAGTTTCCCGACAGGGGGCGGTTTGGAGACCCAGTACTTC
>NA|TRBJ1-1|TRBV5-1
CASSSDSMNTEAFF
TGCGCCAGCAGCTCGGACAGCATGAACACTGAAGCTTTCTTT
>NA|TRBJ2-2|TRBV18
CLPHRVSAGELFF
TGTCTACCCCACAGGGTTAGTGCCGGGGAGCTGTTTTTT
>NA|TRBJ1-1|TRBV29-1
CSVELRLMNTEDFF
TGCAGCGTTGAACTCAGGCTCATGAACACTGAAGATTTCTTT
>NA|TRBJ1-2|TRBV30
CAGGGGYYGYTF
TGTGCCGGAGGGGGGGGGTACTATGGCTACACCTTC
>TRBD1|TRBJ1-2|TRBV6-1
CASSEGGTGVHGYTF
TGTGCCAGCAGTGAAGGCGGGACAGGGGTTCATGGCTACACCTTC
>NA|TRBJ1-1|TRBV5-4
CASSTGRDTEAFF
TGTGCCAGCAGCACAGGGAGGGACACTGAAGCTTTCTTT
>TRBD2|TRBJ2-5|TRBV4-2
CASSLRLAGGEQETQYF
TGTGCCAGCAGCCTCAGACTAGCGGGGGGAGAACAAGAGACCCAGTACTTC
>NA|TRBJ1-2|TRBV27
CASSFSGDYGYTF
TGTGCCAGCAGTTTCTCGGGGGACTATGGCTACACCTTC
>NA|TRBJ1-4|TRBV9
CASSPDRPSRGEKLFF
TGTGCCAGCAGCCCCGACCGACCATCAAGGGGTGAAAAACTGTTTTTT
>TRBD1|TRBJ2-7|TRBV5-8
CASSLGQVFSYEQYF
TGTGCCAGCAGCTTAGGACAGGTCTTCTCCTACGAGCAGTACTTC
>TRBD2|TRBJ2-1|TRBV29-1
CSGRLAEDNEQFF
TGCAGCGGAAGACTAGCGGAAGACAATGAGCAGTTCTTC
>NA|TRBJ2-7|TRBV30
CAWRRDSSSYEQYF
TGTGCCTGGAGGCGGGACAGCAGCTCCTACGAGCAGTACTTC
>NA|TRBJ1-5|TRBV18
CASSPGAGNQPQHF
TGTGCCAGCTCACCAGGGGCAGGGAATCAGCCCCAGCATTTT
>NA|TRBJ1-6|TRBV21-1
CARRDRNSPLLYNSPLHF
TGTGCCAGAAGGGACAGGAATAGTCCTCTCCTCTATAATTCACCCCTCCACTTT
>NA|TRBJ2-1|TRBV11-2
CASSLGLLQQFF
TGTGCCAGCAGCTTAGGTCTTCTACAGCAGTTCTTC
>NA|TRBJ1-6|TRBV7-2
CASSLEVRSYNSPLHF
TGTGCCAGCAGCTTAGAAGTCAGATCCTATAATTCACCCCTCCACTTT
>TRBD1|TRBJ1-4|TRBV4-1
CASSGGRGTNEKLFF
TGCGCCAGCTCAGGGGGCAGAGGAACTAATGAAAAACTGTTTTTT
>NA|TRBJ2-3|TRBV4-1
CASSQASTDTQYF
TGCGCCAGCAGCCAAGCGAGCACAGATACGCAGTATTTT